This T cell receptor beta chain is from a study of cytomegalovirus exposure and HLA in healthy donors. General study results and limits: A later analysis appeared to link common viral pathogens to several of the most significant clusters. Presence/absence analyses assumed roughly uniform sequencing depth across donors.

V was pared by 4 bases and J by 2 bases, with 13 bases between. The CDR3 is 15 amino acids. Germline assignment: CDR1 SGDLS and CDR2 YYNGEE. This clone has a handful of counts. Its specificity is unknown. 13 Jbeta primers and 60 Vbeta primers were used for the PCR. The assay was immunoSEQ multiplex PCR, and TCRdb's table has in-frame clones only and misses some. The sample comprises about 130,000 clones, roughly 74% of which are singletons, and 7.3% rests with the top ten. This TCR was sampled from a male donor in good health and CMV-seronegative. The V gene is TRBV9, the J gene TRBJ1-5, with a tentative D call TRBD1 (6 bases). Specimen: PBMCs. The CDR3 DNA follows: TGTGCCAGCAGCCCCAGGGAGGGGGGCAATCAGCCCCAGCATTTT. It is translated as CASSPREGGNQPQHF.